This TCR beta chain was sequenced for a study of blood T cell repertoires in COVID-19. Clones were read by immunoSEQ multiplex PCR, and TCRdb kept only the in-frame ones, dropping some. The sample comprises approximately 220,000 clones, roughly nine tenths of which are singletons, and 2% to 2.5% rests with the top ten. Per the germline V gene, CDR1 is SGHTA and CDR2 is FQGNSA. This CDR3 comprises 15 residues. Trimming at V came to 2 bases and at J to 5 bases, leaving 6 bases not matched to a gene. Material: peripheral blood. This sequence joins TRBV7-2 and TRBJ1-2; TRBD1 matches at 9 bases. This receptor was identified in a woman between 45 and 65 years old with acute or convalescent COVID-19. CDR3 DNA: TGTGCCAGCAGCTTAAACTCCGGACAGGGGTATGGCTACACCTTC. Amino acid sequence: CASSLNSGQGYGYTF.